Listed below are T cell receptor beta chains from one sample, sequenced in a study of blood T cell repertoires in COVID-19. Sequencing used immunoSEQ multiplex PCR; TCRdb keeps in-frame clones, though not all of them. The sample includes more than 150,000 clones, around 79% of them seen just once. The sequencing sample was made of peripheral blood. The receptors shown here come from a man in his sixties with active or convalescent COVID-19. The CDR3 runs from the conserved cysteine through the conserved F or W. The size of a clone is reported for some rows only, either as once, few or many, or as a class for expanded clones.

V gene	J gene	clone size	CDR3 protein
TRBV2	TRBJ1-6	-	CASSADRDNSPLHF
TRBV15	TRBJ2-7	few	CATSRGGGEQYF
TRBV9	TRBJ2-1	-	CASSVDGFRGNEQFF
TRBV2	TRBJ1-6	-	CASRGFLDRPLHF
TRBV9	TRBJ2-3	-	CASSARLAGQSDTQYF
TRBV5-1	TRBJ2-7	-	CASKRDHEQYF
TRBV5-4	TRBJ2-2	-	CASSFKGLAAFSGELFF
TRBV4-3	TRBJ2-1	-	CASSQRLVNEQFF
TRBV5-1	TRBJ1-2	few	CASSLAASTSGYGYTF
TRBV5-1	TRBJ2-7	few	CASSLAGSGQLSYEQYF
TRBV29-1	TRBJ2-2	once	CSVLATGVETGELFF
TRBV24-1	TRBJ2-2	-	CATSALTSATGELFF
TRBV29-1	TRBJ2-1	-	CSVLLAGRNEQFF
TRBV6-5	TRBJ2-2	-	CASSYRSTGELFF
TRBV10-3	TRBJ2-5	-	CAISGGTSGETQYF
TRBV9	TRBJ2-5	-	CASSLGLVQETQYF
TRBV7-3	TRBJ2-3	once	CASSLIGTDTQYF
TRBV19	TRBJ1-2	-	CASSSYNYGYTF
TRBV28	TRBJ1-6	once	CASSFLRPPLHF
TRBV6-5	TRBJ2-7	once	CAITASGSYEQYF
TRBV19	TRBJ1-2	-	CASRQGGNGYTF
TRBV5-1	TRBJ2-1	-	CASTLAGGSYNEQFF
TRBV7-9	TRBJ1-3	-	CASSSFRLSDTIYF
TRBV24-1	TRBJ2-5	-	CATSVSGGTETQYF
TRBV14	TRBJ1-2	-	CASSQGTGVRYGYTF
TRBV6-2/TRBV6-3	TRBJ2-3	-	CASSTSGRAQNTQYF
TRBV19	TRBJ1-5	-	CASSMLSGNNQPQHF
TRBV13	TRBJ2-3	-	CASSTTYLADTQYF
TRBV7-3	TRBJ1-4	-	CASSFSGVGWNEKLFF
TRBV19	TRBJ2-5	many	CASSISSGWGETQYF
TRBV2	TRBJ2-2	-	CAGGRERSGELFF
TRBV2	TRBJ2-7	few	CASSSQREGPEQYF
TRBV3-1/TRBV3-2	TRBJ1-6	few	CASSLGRGFPLHF
TRBV4-3	TRBJ2-7	few	CASSQAGGASYEQYF
TRBV4-3	TRBJ1-4	-	CASSQGGSTNEKLFF
TRBV3-1/TRBV3-2	TRBJ2-2	-	CASSQGLYTGELFF
TRBV4-3	TRBJ2-2	few	CASSQDNKGDLANTGELFF
TRBV19	TRBJ2-7	-	CASSLQTGPYEQYF
TRBV19	TRBJ2-1	many	CASNQWAARGNEQFF
TRBV9	TRBJ2-3	-	CASSGGAGGRDTQYF
TRBV27	TRBJ2-5	few	CASSLRDRVMKTQYF
TRBV28	TRBJ1-4	-	CASKLGTAEKLFF
TRBV9	TRBJ1-1	-	CASSVEDIFTEAFF